This T cell receptor (beta chain) was identified in a study of identical twins. At least ten counts were recorded for this clonotype. MiXCR, applied by TCRdb to the 5' RACE reads, yields one record per CDR3 protein. The sample lists approximately 230,000 distinct CDR3 sequences; over 5% were seen once. Separately, the same data were catalogued under a study of T cells expressing NK-cell markers. From that study: Top CD8+ clonotypes included the dominant CD3+CD56+NKG2C+ clonotypes in 5 to 7 donors.

This receptor was identified in a woman younger than 35 in good health. Source material: CD8+ T cells sorted from blood.

Written as DNA, the CDR3 is TGCGCCAGCAGGGGAGGCGGCCGAATGAACACTGAAGCTTTCTTT. Its protein is CASRGGGRMNTEAFF. This rearrangement joins TRBV5-1 to TRBJ1-1; D unclear. The CDR3 length is 15 residues. In germline, CDR1 is SGHRS, CDR2 YFSETQ. The V gene lost 5 bases and the J gene lost 0 bases, with 14 bases spanning the gap.